The 5 T cell receptor beta chains below were found in one sample sequenced in a study of blood T cell repertoires in COVID-19. Profiling relied on immunoSEQ multiplex PCR, and the TCRdb table lists in-frame clones only, not all of them. The table includes 95,000 to 110,000 clones, approximately 84% detected once. The specimen sequenced was peripheral blood. These receptors originate from a man aged 55 to 70 with acute or convalescent COVID-19.

The CDR3, as DNA: TGTGCCAGCAGATTGGCCGGGAGCTCCTACGAGCAGTACGTC. Residues: CASRLAGSSYEQYV. The chain is built from TRBV5-6 and TRBJ2-7, with D perhaps TRBD2 (6 bases). The CDR3 spans 14 residues. The germline V gene has CDR1 SGHDT and CDR2 YYEEEE.

The J gene is TRBJ2-7, the V gene TRBV7-8; TRBD2 matches at 8 bases. The CDR3 totals 14 residues. After removal of 5 bases from V and 3 bases from J, the junction contained 6 bases not matched to a gene. Per germline, CDR1 SGHVS and CDR2 FQNEAQ. CDR3 in amino acids: CASSPREGSYEQYV. The CDR3 DNA is TGTGCCAGCAGCCCCCGGGAGGGTAGCTACGAGCAGTACGTC.

This chain connects TRBV24-1 to TRBJ1-5; TRBD1 matches 9 bases. V dropped 3 bases and J dropped 7; count of bases not matched to a gene: 6. From germline, CDR1 is KGHDR and CDR2 SFDVKD. The CDR3 covers 15 residues. The CDR3 sequence is CATSDRTGTGQPQHF. The DNA of the CDR3 is TGTGCCACCAGTGATCGGACAGGGACAGGGCAGCCCCAGCATTTT.

The V gene is TRBV28, the J gene TRBJ2-3; no firm D call. V lost 4 bases, J lost 5 bases, and 13 bases lay in between. CDR3 length: 14 amino acids. Germline values: CDR1 MDHEN, CDR2 SYDVKM. In DNA, the CDR3 is TGTGCCAGCAGTTCCTTAAGCTTTAGAGATACGCAGTATTTT. This gives the protein CASSSLSFRDTQYF.

V usage is TRBV12-3 or TRBV12-4 and J usage is TRBJ1-5; 8 nucleotides agree with TRBD1. The CDR3 runs to 13 residues. Trimming removed 6 bases from V and 9 bases from J; junction bases left unmatched: 7. The CDR3 coding sequence is TGTGCCAGCAGCCAAACAGGGGGGGGGCCCCAGCATTTT. This gives the protein CASSQTGGGPQHF.